The 23 T cell receptor beta chains below all came from one sample that was sequenced in a study of CD8 T cells in ankylosing spondylitis. TCRdb re-called the 5' RACE reads through MiXCR, storing one row per CDR3 protein. Of 80,000 to 100,000 distinct CDR3 sequences listed, just under 9% are singletons. The sequenced material came from blood, either unsorted or a sorted T cell fraction (not recorded which). Receptors originate from a male donor with ankylosing spondylitis or in good health (not recorded which).

This clonotype has ten or more counts. The CDR3 here is CASTTTVLYNEQFF. The CDR3 nucleotides read TGTGCCAGTACCACTACGGTGCTGTACAATGAGCAGTTCTTC. This rearrangement joins TRBV7-2 to TRBJ2-1; D call uncertain. Trimming cost V 9 bases and J 4 bases, with 16 bases left between them. This CDR3 is 14 amino acids long. Germline loops: CDR1 SGHTA, CDR2 FQGNSA.

This clonotype was observed many times. The V and J genes are TRBV29-1 and TRBJ2-7; D is perhaps TRBD2 (5 bases). The CDR3 spans 13 residues. CDR1 is SQVTM and CDR2 is ANQGSEA in the germline V gene. The ends were cut back, 4 bases at V and 2 bases at J, with 12 bases in the middle. CDR3 bases: TGCAGCGTTGCTACGGACTTTACCTACGAGCAGTACTTC. Its translation is CSVATDFTYEQYF.

This clonotype was seen at least ten times. V usage is TRBV12-3 or TRBV12-4 and J usage is TRBJ2-1; D perhaps matches TRBD2 (5 bases). CDR3 length: 14 residues. V lost 2 bases to trimming and J lost 7 bases, with 12 bases between them. This CDR3 is CASSLTKTGNEQFF. The CDR3, as DNA: TGTGCCAGCAGTTTAACCAAAACGGGGAATGAGCAGTTCTTC.

The chain employs TRBV7-2 and TRBJ1-6, with D tentatively TRBD1 (6 bases). The CDR3 contains 15 residues. Germline loops: CDR1 SGHTA, CDR2 FQGNSA. V was cut by 6 bases and J by 7 bases, with 16 bases left in between. Written as DNA, the CDR3 is TGTGCCAGCAGGGAGCACAGGGCTGGGAATTCACCCCTCCACTTT. Its protein is CASREHRAGNSPLHF.

This clonotype has at least ten counts. V gene TRBV28 combines with J gene TRBJ2-5; 9 bases fit TRBD2. CDR3 size: 16 residues. Germline assignment: CDR1 MDHEN and CDR2 SYDVKM. With 5 bases clipped from V and 5 bases from J, the junction kept 12 bases outside the gene matches. The CDR3 reads CASSTRIGSGGETQYF. The CDR3 DNA reads as TGTGCCAGCAGTACGCGAATCGGTAGCGGGGGTGAGACCCAGTACTTC.

The chain recombines TRBV12-3 or TRBV12-4 with TRBJ2-1; D remains ambiguous. Trimming shortened V by 8 bases and J by 9 bases, and 23 bases separated the two germline ends. This CDR3 spans 15 amino acids. CDR3 sequence: CASLKAQFQFAEQFF. In DNA, the CDR3 is TGTGCCAGCTTAAAGGCCCAATTCCAATTCGCTGAGCAGTTCTTC.

This clonotype was counted many times. The J gene is TRBJ1-6, the V gene TRBV2; D is undetermined. The V gene lost 1 base and the J gene lost 11 bases, with 9 bases spanning the gap. Germline lookup yields CDR1 SNHLY and CDR2 FYNNEI. There are 13 residues in the CDR3. The CDR3 region is CASSEDRKAPLHF. The CDR3 coding sequence is TGTGCCAGCAGTGAAGATCGGAAAGCACCCCTCCACTTT.

This clonotype was recorded many times. The chain recombines TRBV15 with TRBJ2-2, with TRBD2 matching over 9 bases. Germline trimming cut 4 bases from V and 1 base from J; bases unmatched to any gene: 10. Per germline, CDR1 LNHNV and CDR2 YYDKDF (reference sequence). The CDR3 loop spans 18 amino acids. DNA of the CDR3: TGTGCCACCAGCACCAGGACTAGCGATGTTCTGAACACCGGGGAGCTGTTTTTT. It codes for CATSTRTSDVLNTGELFF. The whole variable domain, remainder taken from reference TRBV15 and TRBJ2-2, is DAMVIQNPRYQVTQFGKPVTLSCSQTLNHNVMYWYQQKSSQAPKLLFHYYDKDFNNEADTPDNFQSRRPNTSFCFLDIRSPGLGDTAMYLCATSTRTSDVLNTGELFFGEGSRLTVL.

At least ten counts were recorded for this clonotype. The chain is built from TRBV5-1 and TRBJ2-2; D ambiguous. The V end was cut by 3 bases, the J end by 1 base, with 10 bases between. This CDR3 is 15 amino acids long. Germline V gene sequence: CDR1 SGHRS, CDR2 YFSETQ. The CDR3 region has the DNA TGCGCCAGCAGCTCCCAACACTGGAACACCGGGGAGCTGTTTTTT. The encoded protein is CASSSQHWNTGELFF.

This clonotype was seen ten or more times. The V and J genes are TRBV20-1 and TRBJ2-7, with D perhaps TRBD1 (6 bases). Germline V gives CDR1 DFQATT, CDR2 SNEGSKA (reference sequence). Trimming removed 5 bases at V and 0 bases at J, with 11 bases between. This CDR3 is built from 13 residues. This CDR3 is CSAPGTSSYEQYF. CDR3 DNA sequence: TGCAGTGCTCCCGGGACATCCTCCTACGAGCAGTACTTC.

The chain recombines TRBV19 with TRBJ1-2; maybe TRBD1 (5 bases). Trimming left V 5 bases short and J 8 bases short, with 18 bases between. There are 14 residues in the CDR3. Germline V CDR1 and CDR2: LNHDA, SQIVND (reference sequence). Here the CDR3 reads CASSAATGVGGYTF. CDR3 DNA sequence: TGTGCCAGTAGTGCCGCAACAGGAGTAGGAGGCTACACCTTC.

This clonotype came up many times. The chain joins TRBV9 to TRBJ2-2, with 9 bases matching TRBD2. V shed 0 bases and J 3 bases; nucleotides not matched to a gene: 9. The germline CDR1 and CDR2 sequences are SGDLS and YYNGEE. The CDR3 totals 18 residues. CDR3 sequence: CASSVASQTSGYTGELFF. The DNA for the CDR3 is TGTGCCAGCAGCGTAGCTTCGCAGACTAGCGGCTACACCGGGGAGCTGTTTTTT.

This chain joins TRBV12-3 or TRBV12-4 and TRBJ2-7; 11 nucleotides align to TRBD2. This CDR3 spans 12 amino acids. V was pared by 6 bases and J by 12 bases, with 7 bases of the junction left unmatched. DNA for the CDR3: TGTGCCAGCAGACCCCTAGCGGGGGGCCTGTACTTC. It is translated as CASRPLAGGLYF.

The table lists this clonotype with many counts. The J gene is TRBJ2-1, the V gene TRBV5-1; 7 bases match TRBD1. Germline V lookup: CDR1 SGHRS, CDR2 YFSETQ. The CDR3 is 19 residues long. V gave up 4 bases and J gave up 0 bases; unmatched junction bases: 16. Here the CDR3 reads CASSKLSGQSLSSYNEQFF. CDR3 bases: TGCGCCAGCAGCAAATTATCGGGACAGAGCCTTTCCTCCTACAATGAGCAGTTCTTC.

This clonotype was observed a handful of times. The V gene is TRBV19, the J gene TRBJ2-5; D perhaps matches TRBD1 (5 bases). CDR3 length equals 13 residues. V lost 5 bases, J lost 2 bases, and 9 bases lay in between. Looked up from germline, CDR1 is LNHDA and CDR2 is SQIVND (reference sequence). CDR3 loop: CASSPTEQETQYF. The CDR3 DNA reads TGTGCCAGTAGTCCGACAGAACAAGAGACCCAGTACTTC.

This clonotype was seen repeatedly, ten times or more. J is TRBJ2-2 and V is TRBV5-1, with D perhaps being TRBD1 or TRBD2 (5 bases each). Per the germline V gene, CDR1 is SGHRS and CDR2 is YFSETQ. V was clipped by 3 bases and J by 0 bases, with 9 bases between them. This CDR3 has 15 amino acids. In DNA, the CDR3 is TGCGCCAGCAGCTGGGACGGGACGAACACCGGGGAGCTGTTTTTT. Residues: CASSWDGTNTGELFF.

The sample holds many counts of this clonotype. The rearrangement links TRBV4-2 to TRBJ2-3; TRBD2 might be the D (6 bases). The CDR3 loop spans 16 amino acids. The germline V gene encodes CDR1 LGHNA and CDR2 YNFKEQ. Trimming removed 3 bases at V and 0 bases at J, with 13 bases between. The CDR3 region is CASSQPGLPSTDTQYF. In DNA, the CDR3 is TGTGCCAGCAGCCAGCCGGGACTCCCTAGCACAGATACGCAGTATTTT.

In its sample, this clonotype was seen many times. The CDR3 coding sequence is TGCAGCTGCGGGCGGAACACTGAAGCTTTCTTT. Translation: CSCGRNTEAFF. The chain is built from TRBV29-1 and TRBJ1-1; D unresolved. This CDR3 contains 11 residues. Per the germline V gene, CDR1 is SQVTM and CDR2 is ANQGSEA. V gave up 8 bases and J gave up 1 base, with 8 bases separating them. Full variable domain (missing parts from reference TRBV29-1 and TRBJ1-1): SAVISQKPSRDICQRGTSLTIQCQVDSQVTMMFWYRQQPGQSLTLIATANQGSEATYESGFVIDKFPISRPNLTFSTLTVSNMSPEDSSIYLCSCGRNTEAFFGQGTRLTVV.

In this sample, this clonotype turned up many times. V is TRBV29-1 and J is TRBJ1-1; D gene unclear. CDR1 SQVTM and CDR2 ANQGSEA come from the germline V gene. The CDR3 totals 13 residues. Trimming took off 5 bases at V and 2 bases at J, with 12 bases between the two ends. The CDR3 sequence is CSVREDLNTEAFF. For the CDR3, the DNA is TGCAGCGTTAGGGAGGATTTAAACACTGAAGCTTTCTTT.

This clonotype was detected many times. A junction end diverges from the germline sequence, so it may reflect a read error. This chain joins TRBV7-7 and TRBJ2-1, with 8 bases lining up with TRBD1. This CDR3 has 15 amino acids. Germline CDR1 reads SSHAT; CDR2 reads FNYEAQ (reference sequence). The CDR3 coding sequence is TGTGCTAGCAGCCCAAGACAGGGGAACTACAATGAGCAGTTCTTC. Its protein product is CASSPRQGNYNEQFF.

This clonotype has just a few counts. J is TRBJ2-3 and V is TRBV2, with TRBD2 matching 7 bases. Per germline, CDR1 SNHLY and CDR2 FYNNEI. The length of the CDR3 is 14 residues. V gave up 8 bases and J gave up 1 base; unmatched junction bases: 6. Here the CDR3 DNA reads TGTGCCAGCTGTGTTCGGGGGGGCACAGATACGCAGTATTTT. Amino acid sequence: CASCVRGGTDTQYF. Drawing the rest from reference TRBV2 and TRBJ2-3, the complete variable domain is EPEVTQTPSHQVTQMGQEVILRCVPISNHLYFYWYRQILGQKVEFLVSFYNNEISEKSEIFDDQFSVERPDGSNFTLKIRSTKLEDSAMYFCASCVRGGTDTQYFGPGTRLTVL.

This clonotype was seen at least ten times. The rearrangement links TRBV6-1 to TRBJ2-5, with 7 bases that match TRBD2. With 1 base clipped from V and 3 bases from J, the junction kept 2 bases outside the gene matches. Germline assignment: CDR1 MNHNS and CDR2 SASEGT. The CDR3 consists of 14 residues. CDR3 amino acids: CASSEGLAEETQYF. CDR3 coding DNA: TGTGCCAGCAGTGAAGGTCTAGCGGAAGAGACCCAGTACTTC.

The sample holds many counts of this clonotype. This chain uses TRBV9 with TRBJ2-3; the D is unclear. CDR3 length: 11 amino acids. With 0 bases removed from V and 6 bases from J, the gap between germline ends came to 2 bases. In germline, CDR1 is SGDLS, CDR2 YYNGEE. CDR3 loop: CASSVDDTQYF. CDR3 DNA sequence: TGTGCCAGCAGCGTAGATGATACGCAGTATTTT.